The entry that follows covers one T cell receptor beta chain sequence. Its target is unknown. A junction end diverges from the germline sequence, so it may reflect a read error. This record comes from a study of Graves' ophthalmopathy and Graves' hyperthyroidism. The wider study: The collection of peripheral blood took place at initial diagnosis, before any treatment.

Germline CDR1 and CDR2: LNHDA and SQIVND (reference sequence). There are 15 residues in the CDR3. RNA transcripts provided the template for amplifying TCR beta CDR3 regions. Investigators did first-round RT-PCR with HTBI primers, then second-round multiplex PCR. TCRdb re-called the multiplex PCR reads through MiXCR, storing one row per CDR3 protein. The sample yields over 40,000 distinct CDR3 sequences, around 50% seen once. Reliance was placed on clinical symptoms, serum thyroxine, TRAb, thyroid ultrasound and orbital computed tomography for diagnosis. Notes on the study in general: Most thyroid clonotypes expanded beyond 0.001 frequency were also found in blood.

Sequencing input: peripheral blood. The chain couples TRBV19 to TRBJ2-3; D remains unclear. This receptor was taken from an adult man with Graves' ophthalmopathy. The CDR3 nucleotides are TGTACCAGTAGTCCCAGACGTCTAACACGAGATACGCAGTATTTT. Protein product: CTSSPRRLTRDTQYF.